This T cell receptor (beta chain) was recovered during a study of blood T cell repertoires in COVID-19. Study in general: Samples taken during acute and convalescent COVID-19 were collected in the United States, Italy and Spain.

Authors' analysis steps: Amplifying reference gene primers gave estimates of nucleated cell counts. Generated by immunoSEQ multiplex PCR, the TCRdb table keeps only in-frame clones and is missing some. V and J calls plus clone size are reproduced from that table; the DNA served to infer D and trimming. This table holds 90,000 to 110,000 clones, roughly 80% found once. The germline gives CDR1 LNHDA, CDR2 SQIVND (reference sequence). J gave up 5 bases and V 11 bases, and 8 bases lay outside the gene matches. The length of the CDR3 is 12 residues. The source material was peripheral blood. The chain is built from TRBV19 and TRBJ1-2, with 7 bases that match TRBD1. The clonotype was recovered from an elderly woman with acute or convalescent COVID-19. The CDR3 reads CACTDRSYGYTF. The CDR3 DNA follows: TGTGCCTGTACGGACAGGTCTTATGGCTACACCTTC.